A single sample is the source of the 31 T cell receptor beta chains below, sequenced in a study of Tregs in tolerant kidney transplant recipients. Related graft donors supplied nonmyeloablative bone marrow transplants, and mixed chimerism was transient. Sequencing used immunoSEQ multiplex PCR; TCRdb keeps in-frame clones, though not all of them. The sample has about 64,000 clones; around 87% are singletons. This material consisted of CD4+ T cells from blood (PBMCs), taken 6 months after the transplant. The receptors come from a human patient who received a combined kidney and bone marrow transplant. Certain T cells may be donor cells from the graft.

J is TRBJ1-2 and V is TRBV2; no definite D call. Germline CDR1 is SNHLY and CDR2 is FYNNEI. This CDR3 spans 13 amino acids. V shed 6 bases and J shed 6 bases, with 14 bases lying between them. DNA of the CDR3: TGTGCCAGCAGGGGGAGGGTACAGAATGGCTACACCTTC. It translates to CASRGRVQNGYTF.

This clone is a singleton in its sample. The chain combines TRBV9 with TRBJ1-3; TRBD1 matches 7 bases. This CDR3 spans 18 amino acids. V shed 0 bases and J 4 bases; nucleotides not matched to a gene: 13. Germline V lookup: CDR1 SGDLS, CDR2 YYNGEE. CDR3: CASSVATGVGPPGNTIYF. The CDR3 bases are TGTGCCAGCAGCGTAGCTACAGGGGTTGGACCGCCCGGAAACACCATATATTTT.

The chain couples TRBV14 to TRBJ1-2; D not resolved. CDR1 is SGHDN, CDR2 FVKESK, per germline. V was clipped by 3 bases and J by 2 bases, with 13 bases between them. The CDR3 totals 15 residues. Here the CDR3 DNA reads TGTGCCAGCAGCCATCTCACGCAGGTGAACTATGGCTACACCTTC. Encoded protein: CASSHLTQVNYGYTF.

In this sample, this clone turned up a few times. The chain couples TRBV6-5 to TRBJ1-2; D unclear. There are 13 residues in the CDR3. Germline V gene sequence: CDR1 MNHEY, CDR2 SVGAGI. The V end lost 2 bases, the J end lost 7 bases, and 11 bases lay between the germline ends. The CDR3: CASSYRSGGGYTF. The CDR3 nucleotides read TGTGCCAGCAGTTACAGGAGCGGCGGTGGCTACACCTTC.

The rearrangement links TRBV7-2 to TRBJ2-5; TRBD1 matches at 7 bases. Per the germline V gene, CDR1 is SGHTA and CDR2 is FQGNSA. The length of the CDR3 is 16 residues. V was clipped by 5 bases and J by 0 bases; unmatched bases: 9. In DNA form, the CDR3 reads TGTGCCAGCAGCGTATCGCCAGGGACAGACCAAGAGACCCAGTACTTC. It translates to CASSVSPGTDQETQYF. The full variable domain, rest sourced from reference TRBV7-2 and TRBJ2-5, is GAGVSQSPSNKVTEKGKDVELRCDPISGHTALYWYRQSLGQGLEFLIYFQGNSAPDKSGLPSDRFSAERTGGSVSTLTIQRTQQEDSAVYLCASSVSPGTDQETQYFGPGTRLLVL.

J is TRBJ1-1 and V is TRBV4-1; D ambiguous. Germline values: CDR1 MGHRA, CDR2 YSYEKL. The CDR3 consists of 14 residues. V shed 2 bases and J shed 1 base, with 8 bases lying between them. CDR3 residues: CASSQSRENTEAFF. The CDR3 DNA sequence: TGCGCCAGCAGCCAAAGTCGAGAGAACACTGAAGCTTTCTTT.

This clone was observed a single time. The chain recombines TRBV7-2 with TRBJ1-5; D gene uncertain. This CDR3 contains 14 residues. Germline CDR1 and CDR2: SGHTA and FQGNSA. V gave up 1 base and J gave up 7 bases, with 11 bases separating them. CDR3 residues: CASSLGRGRQPQHF. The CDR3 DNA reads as TGTGCCAGCAGCTTAGGGCGCGGTAGACAGCCCCAGCATTTT.

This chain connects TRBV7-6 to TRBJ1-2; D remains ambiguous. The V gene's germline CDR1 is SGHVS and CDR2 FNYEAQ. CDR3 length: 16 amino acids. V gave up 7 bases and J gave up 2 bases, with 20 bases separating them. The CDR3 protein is CASTPLTQVSNYGYTF. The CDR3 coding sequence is TGTGCCAGCACCCCTTTAACGCAGGTCTCCAACTATGGCTACACCTTC.

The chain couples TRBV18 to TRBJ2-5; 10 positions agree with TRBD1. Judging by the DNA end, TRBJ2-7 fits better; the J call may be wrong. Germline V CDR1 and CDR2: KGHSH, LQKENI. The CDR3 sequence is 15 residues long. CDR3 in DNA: TGTGCCAGCTCACGCTCCGGGACAGGGGTTGACGAGCAGTACTTC. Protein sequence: CASSRSGTGVDEQYF.

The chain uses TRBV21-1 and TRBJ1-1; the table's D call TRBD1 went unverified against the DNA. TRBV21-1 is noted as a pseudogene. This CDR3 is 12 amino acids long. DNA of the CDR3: TGTGCCAGCAGCACAGGGGGCACTGAAGCTTTCTTT. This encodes CASSTGGTEAFF.

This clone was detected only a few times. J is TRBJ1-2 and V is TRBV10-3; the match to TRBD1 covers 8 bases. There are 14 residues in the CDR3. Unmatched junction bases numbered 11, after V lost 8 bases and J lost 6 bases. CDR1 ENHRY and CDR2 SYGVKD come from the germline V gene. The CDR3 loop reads CAIDAQGAGDGYTF. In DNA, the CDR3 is TGTGCCATCGATGCTCAGGGGGCAGGGGATGGCTACACCTTC.

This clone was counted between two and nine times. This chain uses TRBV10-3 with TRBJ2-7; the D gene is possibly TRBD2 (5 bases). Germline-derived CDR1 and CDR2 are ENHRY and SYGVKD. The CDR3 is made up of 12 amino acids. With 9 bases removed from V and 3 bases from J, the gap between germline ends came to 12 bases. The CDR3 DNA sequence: TGTGCCATAGGAGGCCCCCACTACGAGCAGTACTTC. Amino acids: CAIGGPHYEQYF.

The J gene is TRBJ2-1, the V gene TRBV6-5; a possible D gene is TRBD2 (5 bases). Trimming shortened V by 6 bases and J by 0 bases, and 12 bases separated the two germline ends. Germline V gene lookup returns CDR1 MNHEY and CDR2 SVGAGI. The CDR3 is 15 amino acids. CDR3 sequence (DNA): TGTGCCAGCAGGTTGGACTCAAACTCCTACAATGAGCAGTTCTTC. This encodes CASRLDSNSYNEQFF.

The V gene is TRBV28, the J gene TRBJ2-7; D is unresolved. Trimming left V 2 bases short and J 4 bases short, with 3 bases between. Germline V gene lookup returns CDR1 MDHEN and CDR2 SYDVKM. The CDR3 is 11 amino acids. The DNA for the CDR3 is TGTGCCAGCAGTTTAATATACGAGCAGTACTTC. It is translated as CASSLIYEQYF.

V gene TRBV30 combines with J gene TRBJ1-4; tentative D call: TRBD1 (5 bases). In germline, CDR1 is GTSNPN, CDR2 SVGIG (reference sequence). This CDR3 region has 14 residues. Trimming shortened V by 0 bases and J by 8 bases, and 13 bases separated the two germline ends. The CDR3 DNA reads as TGTGCCTGGAGTGTACTCAGGGCCAAGGAAAAACTGTTTTTT. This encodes CAWSVLRAKEKLFF.

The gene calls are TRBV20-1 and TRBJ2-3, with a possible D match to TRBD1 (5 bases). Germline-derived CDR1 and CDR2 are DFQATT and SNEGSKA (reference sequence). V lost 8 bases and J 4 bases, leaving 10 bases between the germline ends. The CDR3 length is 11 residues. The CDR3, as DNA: TGCAGTACTGGGGCGGCAGATACGCAGTATTTT. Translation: CSTGAADTQYF.

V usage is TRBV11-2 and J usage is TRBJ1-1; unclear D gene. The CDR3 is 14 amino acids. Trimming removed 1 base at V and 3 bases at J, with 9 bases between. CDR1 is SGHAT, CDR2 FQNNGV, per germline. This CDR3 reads CASSLVGEYTEAFF. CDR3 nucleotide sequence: TGTGCCAGCAGCTTAGTGGGCGAGTACACTGAAGCTTTCTTT.

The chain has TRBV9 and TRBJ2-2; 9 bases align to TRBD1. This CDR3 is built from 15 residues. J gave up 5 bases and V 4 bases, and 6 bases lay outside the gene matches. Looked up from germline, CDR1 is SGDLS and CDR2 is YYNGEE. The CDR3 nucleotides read TGTGCCAGCAGCCTTAGACAGGGGGGGACCGGGGAGCTGTTTTTT. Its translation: CASSLRQGGTGELFF.

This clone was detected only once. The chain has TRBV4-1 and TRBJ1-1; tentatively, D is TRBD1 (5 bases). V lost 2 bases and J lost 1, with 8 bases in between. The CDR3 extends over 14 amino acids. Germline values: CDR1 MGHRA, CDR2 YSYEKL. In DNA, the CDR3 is TGCGCCAGCAGCCAATTAACAGGGAACACTGAAGCTTTCTTT. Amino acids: CASSQLTGNTEAFF.

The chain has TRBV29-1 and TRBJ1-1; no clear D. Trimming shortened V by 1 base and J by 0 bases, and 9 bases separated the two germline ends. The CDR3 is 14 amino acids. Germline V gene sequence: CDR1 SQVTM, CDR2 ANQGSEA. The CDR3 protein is CSVEGRAMNTEAFF. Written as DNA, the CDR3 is TGCAGCGTTGAAGGTAGAGCCATGAACACTGAAGCTTTCTTT.

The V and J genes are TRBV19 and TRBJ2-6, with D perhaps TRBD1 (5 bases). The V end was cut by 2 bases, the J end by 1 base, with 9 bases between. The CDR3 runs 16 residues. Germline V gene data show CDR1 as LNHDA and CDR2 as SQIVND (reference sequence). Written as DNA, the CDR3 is TGTGCCAGTAGTATATCCAGGGTATCTGGGGCCAACGTCCTGACTTTC. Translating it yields CASSISRVSGANVLTF.

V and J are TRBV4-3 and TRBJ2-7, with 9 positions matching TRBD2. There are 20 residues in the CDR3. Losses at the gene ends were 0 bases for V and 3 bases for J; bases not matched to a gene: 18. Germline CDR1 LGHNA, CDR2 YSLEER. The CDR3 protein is CASSQDYSGSGSSFYYEQYF. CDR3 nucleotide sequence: TGCGCCAGCAGCCAAGATTATAGTGGTAGCGGGAGCTCCTTTTACTACGAGCAGTACTTC.

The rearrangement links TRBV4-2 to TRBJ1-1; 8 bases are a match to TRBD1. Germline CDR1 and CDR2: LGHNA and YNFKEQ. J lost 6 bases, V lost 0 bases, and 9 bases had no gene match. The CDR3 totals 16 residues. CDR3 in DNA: TGTGCCAGCAGCCAAGAAGTCCAGGGGGCGGTCGCTGAAGCTTTCTTT. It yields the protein CASSQEVQGAVAEAFF.

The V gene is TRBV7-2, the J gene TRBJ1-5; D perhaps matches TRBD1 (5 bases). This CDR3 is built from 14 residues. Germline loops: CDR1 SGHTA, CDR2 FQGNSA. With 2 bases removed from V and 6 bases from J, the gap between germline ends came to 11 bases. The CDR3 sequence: CASSLIGQGQPQHF. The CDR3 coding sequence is TGTGCCAGCAGCTTAATAGGCCAGGGTCAGCCCCAGCATTTT.

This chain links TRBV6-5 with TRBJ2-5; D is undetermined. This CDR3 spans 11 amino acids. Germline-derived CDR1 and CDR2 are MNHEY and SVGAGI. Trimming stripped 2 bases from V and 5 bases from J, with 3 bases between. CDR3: CASSYRETQYF. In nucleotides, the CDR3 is TGTGCCAGCAGTTACCGGGAGACCCAGTACTTC.

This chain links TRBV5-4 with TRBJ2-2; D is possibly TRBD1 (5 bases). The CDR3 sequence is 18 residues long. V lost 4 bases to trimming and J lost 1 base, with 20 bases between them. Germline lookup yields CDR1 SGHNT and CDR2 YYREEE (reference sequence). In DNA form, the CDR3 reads TGTGCCAGCAGCCAAAAGAGGTTTTGGCAGGGGAACACCGGGGAGCTGTTTTTT. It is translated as CASSQKRFWQGNTGELFF.

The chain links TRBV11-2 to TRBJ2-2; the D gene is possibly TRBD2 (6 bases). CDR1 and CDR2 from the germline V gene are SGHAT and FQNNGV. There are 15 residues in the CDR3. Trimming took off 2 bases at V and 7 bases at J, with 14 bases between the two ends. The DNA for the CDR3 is TGTGCCAGCAGCTTATTCGGCCCCGGGGGCGGGGAGCTGTTTTTT. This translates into CASSLFGPGGGELFF.

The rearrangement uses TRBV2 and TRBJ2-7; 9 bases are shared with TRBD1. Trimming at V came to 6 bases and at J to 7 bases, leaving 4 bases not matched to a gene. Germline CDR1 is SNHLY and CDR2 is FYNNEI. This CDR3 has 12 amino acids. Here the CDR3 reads CASRLTGGEQYF. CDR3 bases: TGTGCCAGCAGATTGACAGGGGGTGAGCAGTACTTC. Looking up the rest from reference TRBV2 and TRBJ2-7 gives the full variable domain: EPEVTQTPSHQVTQMGQEVILRCVPISNHLYFYWYRQILGQKVEFLVSFYNNEISEKSEIFDDQFSVERPDGSNFTLKIRSTKLEDSAMYFCASRLTGGEQYFGPGTRLTVT.

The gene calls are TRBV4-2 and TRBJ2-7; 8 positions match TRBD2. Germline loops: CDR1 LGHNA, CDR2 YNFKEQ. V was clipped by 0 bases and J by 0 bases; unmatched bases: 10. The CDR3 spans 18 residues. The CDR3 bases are TGTGCCAGCAGCCAAGATGCTAGGGGCGGGAGGAGCTCCTACGAGCAGTACTTC. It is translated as CASSQDARGGRSSYEQYF.

The CDR3 is CASSRGSYEQYF. The CDR3 DNA follows: TGTGCCAGCTCACGCGGCTCCTACGAGCAGTACTTC. The chain joins TRBV18 to TRBJ2-7, with D hard to call. The germline gives CDR1 KGHSH, CDR2 LQKENI. There are 12 residues in the CDR3. V was pared by 4 bases and J by 0 bases, with 4 bases between.

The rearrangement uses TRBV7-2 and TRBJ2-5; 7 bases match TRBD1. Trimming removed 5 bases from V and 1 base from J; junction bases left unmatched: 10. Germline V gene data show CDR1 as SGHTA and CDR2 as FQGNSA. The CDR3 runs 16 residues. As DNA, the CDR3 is TGTGCCAGCAGCCAAAGACCCAGGGGGTTCCAAGAGACCCAGTACTTC. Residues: CASSQRPRGFQETQYF.